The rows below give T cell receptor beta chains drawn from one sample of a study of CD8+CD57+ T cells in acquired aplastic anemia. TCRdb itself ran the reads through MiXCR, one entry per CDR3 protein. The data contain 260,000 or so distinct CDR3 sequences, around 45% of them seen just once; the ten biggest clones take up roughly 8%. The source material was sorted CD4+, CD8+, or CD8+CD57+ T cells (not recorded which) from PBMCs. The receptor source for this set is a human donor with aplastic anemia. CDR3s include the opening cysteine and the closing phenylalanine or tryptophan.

cdr3_aa: CASSPGLYLDEQFF
j_call: TRBJ2-1
v_call: TRBV7-2

cdr3_aa: CASSYLGSQETQYF
j_call: TRBJ2-5
v_call: TRBV6-6

cdr3_aa: CASSKDRAEQYF
j_call: TRBJ2-7
v_call: TRBV5-4

cdr3_aa: CSARDLLAGGSYEQYF
j_call: TRBJ2-7
v_call: TRBV20-1

cdr3_aa: CSAKGAGGTDTQYF
j_call: TRBJ2-3
v_call: TRBV20-1

cdr3_aa: CASSILAGGETQYF
j_call: TRBJ2-5
v_call: TRBV27

cdr3_aa: CASSQGQGARELFF
j_call: TRBJ2-2
v_call: TRBV4-3

cdr3_aa: CASSYTSTNEQYF
j_call: TRBJ2-7
v_call: TRBV12-3/TRBV12-4

cdr3_aa: CASSWSDLGSPLHF
j_call: TRBJ1-6
v_call: TRBV7-3

cdr3_aa: CASTPDKNTEAFF
j_call: TRBJ1-1
v_call: TRBV25-1

cdr3_aa: CASSSPLGSDRGSYNEQFF
j_call: TRBJ2-1
v_call: TRBV7-9

cdr3_aa: CSARGSGAYGYTF
j_call: TRBJ1-2
v_call: TRBV20-1

cdr3_aa: CSAQGQGLTEAFF
j_call: TRBJ1-1
v_call: TRBV20-1

cdr3_aa: CAISERSSGHQPQHF
j_call: TRBJ1-5
v_call: TRBV10-3

cdr3_aa: CASSGSATGELFF
j_call: TRBJ2-2
v_call: TRBV19

cdr3_aa: CASQPTGGGYNEQFF
j_call: TRBJ2-1
v_call: TRBV6-5

cdr3_aa: CSARVPAGNTIYF
j_call: TRBJ1-3
v_call: TRBV20-1

cdr3_aa: CASSEYHRLAGPYNEQFF
j_call: TRBJ2-1
v_call: TRBV10-1

cdr3_aa: CSVEGQGRNEQFF
j_call: TRBJ2-1
v_call: TRBV29-1

cdr3_aa: CASSYRDSILYSNQPQHF
j_call: TRBJ1-5
v_call: TRBV10-3

cdr3_aa: CASSPGGEETQYF
j_call: TRBJ2-5
v_call: TRBV7-2

cdr3_aa: CAILDREETQYF
j_call: TRBJ2-5
v_call: TRBV2

cdr3_aa: CATRQGAIDQPQHF
j_call: TRBJ1-5
v_call: TRBV7-2

cdr3_aa: CASSQARQMTYEQYF
j_call: TRBJ2-7
v_call: TRBV14

cdr3_aa: CATSRDRGRVNSNQPQHF
j_call: TRBJ1-5
v_call: TRBV15

cdr3_aa: CASSEAMIKLRKAFF
j_call: TRBJ1-1
v_call: TRBV6-1

cdr3_aa: CASSLSWQETQYF
j_call: TRBJ2-5
v_call: TRBV7-9

cdr3_aa: CASSFRVEQFF
j_call: TRBJ2-1
v_call: TRBV12-3/TRBV12-4

cdr3_aa: CSVEGAVGVRDEQFF
j_call: TRBJ2-1
v_call: TRBV29-1

cdr3_aa: CASSHLAESPNEQFF
j_call: TRBJ2-1
v_call: TRBV6-5

cdr3_aa: CASSLGLENIQYF
j_call: TRBJ2-4
v_call: TRBV18

cdr3_aa: CASSLLLAGGENIQYF
j_call: TRBJ2-4
v_call: TRBV7-8